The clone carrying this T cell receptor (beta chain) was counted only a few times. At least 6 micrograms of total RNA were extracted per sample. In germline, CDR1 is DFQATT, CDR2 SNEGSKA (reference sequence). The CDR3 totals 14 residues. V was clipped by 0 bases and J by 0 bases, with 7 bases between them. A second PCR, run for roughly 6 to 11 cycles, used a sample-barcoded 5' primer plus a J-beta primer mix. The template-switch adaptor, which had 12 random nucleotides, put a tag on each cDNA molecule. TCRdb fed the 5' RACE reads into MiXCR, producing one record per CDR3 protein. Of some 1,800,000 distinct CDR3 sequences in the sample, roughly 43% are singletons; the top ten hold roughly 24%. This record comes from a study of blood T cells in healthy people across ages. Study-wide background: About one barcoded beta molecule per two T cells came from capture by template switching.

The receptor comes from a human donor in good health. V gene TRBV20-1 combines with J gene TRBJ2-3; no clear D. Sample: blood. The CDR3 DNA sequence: TGCAGTGCTAGAGATGGGTCTAGCACAGATACGCAGTATTTT. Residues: CSARDGSSTDTQYF.